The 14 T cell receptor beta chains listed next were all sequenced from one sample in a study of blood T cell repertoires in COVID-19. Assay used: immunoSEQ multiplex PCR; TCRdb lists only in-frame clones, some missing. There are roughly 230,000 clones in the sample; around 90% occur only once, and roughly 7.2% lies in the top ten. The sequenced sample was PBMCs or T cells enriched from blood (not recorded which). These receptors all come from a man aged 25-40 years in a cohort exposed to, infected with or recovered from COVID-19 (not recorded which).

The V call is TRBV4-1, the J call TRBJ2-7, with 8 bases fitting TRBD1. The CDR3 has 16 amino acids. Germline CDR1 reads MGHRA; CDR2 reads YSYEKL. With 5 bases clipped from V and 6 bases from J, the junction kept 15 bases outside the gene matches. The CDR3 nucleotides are TGCGCCAGCAGCTCCCGGCCAGGGGGCTCGCTGGGCGAGCAGTACTTC. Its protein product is CASSSRPGGSLGEQYF.

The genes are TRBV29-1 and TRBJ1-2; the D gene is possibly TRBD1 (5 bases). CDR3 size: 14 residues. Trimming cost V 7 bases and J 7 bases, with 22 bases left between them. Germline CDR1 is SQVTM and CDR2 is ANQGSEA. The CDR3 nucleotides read TGCAGCGCTCCCCCCGTCAGCGGGGGATTTGGCTACACCTTC. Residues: CSAPPVSGGFGYTF.

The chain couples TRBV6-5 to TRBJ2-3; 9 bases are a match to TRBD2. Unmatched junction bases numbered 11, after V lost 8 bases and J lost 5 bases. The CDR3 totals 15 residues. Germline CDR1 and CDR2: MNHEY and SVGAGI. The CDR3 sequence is CASLGSGRPGDTQYF. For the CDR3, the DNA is TGTGCCAGCTTGGGCAGCGGGAGGCCGGGAGATACGCAGTATTTT.

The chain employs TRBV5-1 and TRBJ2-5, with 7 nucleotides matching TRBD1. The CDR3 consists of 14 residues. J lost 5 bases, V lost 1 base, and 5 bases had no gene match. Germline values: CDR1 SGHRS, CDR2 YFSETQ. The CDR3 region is CASSLTGVGETQYF. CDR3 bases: TGCGCCAGCAGCTTGACAGGGGTGGGGGAGACCCAGTACTTC. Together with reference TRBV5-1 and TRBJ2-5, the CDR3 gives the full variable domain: KAGVTQTPRYLIKTRGQQVTLSCSPISGHRSVSWYQQTPGQGLQFLFEYFSETQRNKGNFPGRFSGRQFSNSRSEMNVSTLELGDSALYLCASSLTGVGETQYFGPGTRLLVL.

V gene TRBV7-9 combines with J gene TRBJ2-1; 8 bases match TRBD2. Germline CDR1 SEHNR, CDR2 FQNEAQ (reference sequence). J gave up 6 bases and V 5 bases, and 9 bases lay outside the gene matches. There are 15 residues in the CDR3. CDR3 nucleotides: TGTGCCAGCAGCCAGACTAGCGACGCTACCAATGAGCAGTTCTTC. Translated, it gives CASSQTSDATNEQFF.

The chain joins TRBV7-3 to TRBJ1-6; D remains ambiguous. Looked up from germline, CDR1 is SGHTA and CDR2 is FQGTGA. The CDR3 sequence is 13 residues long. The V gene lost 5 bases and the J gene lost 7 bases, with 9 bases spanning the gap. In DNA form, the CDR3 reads TGTGCCAGCAGCGAGGCGGCAAATTCACCCCTCCACTTT. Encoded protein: CASSEAANSPLHF.

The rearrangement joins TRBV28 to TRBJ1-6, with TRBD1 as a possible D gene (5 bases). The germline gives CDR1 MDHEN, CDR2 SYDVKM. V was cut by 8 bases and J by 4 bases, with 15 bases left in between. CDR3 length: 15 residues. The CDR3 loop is CASRREGTYNSPLHF. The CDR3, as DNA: TGTGCCAGCCGGAGAGAGGGGACTTATAATTCACCCCTCCACTTT.

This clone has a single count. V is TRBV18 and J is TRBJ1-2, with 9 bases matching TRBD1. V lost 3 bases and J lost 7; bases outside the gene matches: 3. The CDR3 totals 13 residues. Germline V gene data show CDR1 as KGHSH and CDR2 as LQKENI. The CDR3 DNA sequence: TGTGCCAGCTCACCCGGGACAGGGTTTGGCTACACCTTC. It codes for CASSPGTGFGYTF.

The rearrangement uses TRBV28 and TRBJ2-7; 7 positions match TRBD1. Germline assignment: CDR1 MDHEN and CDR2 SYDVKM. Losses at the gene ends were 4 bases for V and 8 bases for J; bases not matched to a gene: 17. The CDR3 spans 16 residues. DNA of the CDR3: TGTGCCAGCAGTTCCCTTATCGACAGGGCCGGCGGCCAGCAGTACTTC. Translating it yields CASSSLIDRAGGQQYF. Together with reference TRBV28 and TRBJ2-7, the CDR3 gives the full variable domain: DVKVTQSSRYLVKRTGEKVFLECVQDMDHENMFWYRQDPGLGLRLIYFSYDVKMKEKGDIPEGYSVSREKKERFSLILESASTNQTSMYLCASSSLIDRAGGQQYFGPGTRLTVT.

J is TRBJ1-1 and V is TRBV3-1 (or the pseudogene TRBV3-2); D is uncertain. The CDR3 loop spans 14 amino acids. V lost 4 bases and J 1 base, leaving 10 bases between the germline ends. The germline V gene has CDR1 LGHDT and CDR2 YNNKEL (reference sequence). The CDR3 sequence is CASSLRAGNTEAFF. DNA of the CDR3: TGTGCCAGCAGCCTCAGAGCAGGGAACACTGAAGCTTTCTTT.

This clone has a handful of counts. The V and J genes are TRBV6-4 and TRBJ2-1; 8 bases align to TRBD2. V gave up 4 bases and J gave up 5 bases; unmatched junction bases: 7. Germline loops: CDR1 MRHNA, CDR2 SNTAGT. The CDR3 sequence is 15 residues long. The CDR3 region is CASSASTSGNNEQFF. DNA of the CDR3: TGTGCCAGCAGTGCTTCCACTAGCGGCAACAATGAGCAGTTCTTC.

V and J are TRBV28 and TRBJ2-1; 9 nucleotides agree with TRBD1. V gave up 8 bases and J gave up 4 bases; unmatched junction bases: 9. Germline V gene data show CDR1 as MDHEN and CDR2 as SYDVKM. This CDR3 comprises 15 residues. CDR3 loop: CASAHDRGFYNEQFF. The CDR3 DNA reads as TGTGCCAGCGCACACGACAGGGGGTTTTACAATGAGCAGTTCTTC.

The CDR3: CSAKREQFF. CDR3 bases: TGCAGTGCTAAGAGGGAGCAGTTCTTC. The V gene is TRBV20-1, the J gene TRBJ2-1; D remains ambiguous. The CDR3 loop spans 9 amino acids. The ends were cut back, 4 bases at V and 10 bases at J, with 5 bases in the middle. Germline V gene data show CDR1 as DFQATT and CDR2 as SNEGSKA (reference sequence).

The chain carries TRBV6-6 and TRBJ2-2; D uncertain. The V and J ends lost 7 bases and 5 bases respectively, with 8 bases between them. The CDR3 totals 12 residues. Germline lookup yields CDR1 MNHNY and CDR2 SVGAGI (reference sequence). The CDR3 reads CASTPVTGELFF. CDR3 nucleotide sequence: TGTGCCAGCACTCCGGTTACCGGGGAGCTGTTTTTT.